The source of this TCR beta chain is a study of T cells after yellow fever vaccination (dated by TCRdb to 2018 to 2020). For the study in its entirety: The SMART-Seq v4 Ultra Low Input RNA kit was used to prepare libraries from fractions with low cell numbers. Blood was collected at multiple timepoints before and after primary and secondary immunization, and bulk PBMC replicates and cell subsets were isolated. To track T-cell clones before and after primary and booster YFV17D yellow fever vaccination, bulk TCR alpha and beta repertoires were sequenced longitudinally. Two healthy male donors, one aged 18 to 30 and one aged 30 to 40 years, made up the cohort. Broad study findings and their caveats: Computational filtering was required because FACS-sorted repertoires could contain abundant contaminating clonotypes from the bulk population. Most clones expanded after primary vaccination (around 96% of CD4 and roughly 90% of CD8) were re-detected after the booster, suggesting that broad memory maintenance occurred. A small fraction of clonotypes appeared in both the CD4 and CD8 compartments, likely as a result of convergent recombination. Because the study included only a couple of donors, the extent to which the findings can be generalized is limited. Compared with the primary T-cell response, the secondary T-cell response was weaker but faster, peaking on day 5 rather than day 15.

This sample's treatment or condition label indicates: live attenuated yellow fever vaccine strain. Two biological replicates of bulk PBMCs were collected at each blood-draw timepoint. PBMCs were isolated from peripheral blood using a standard Ficoll-Paque protocol. TriZol was used to extract RNA from bulk PBMCs, from CD4 and CD8 fractions, and from dextramer-positive and dextramer-negative fractions. There are a few counts of this clonotype. Its target antigen remains unknown. Per-base quality was not reported, and no clone a single base away is much larger than it. V is cut by 0 bases and J by 3 bases, and the space between the germline ends is 10 bases. The CDR3, from cysteine to phenylalanine, totals 15 residues. Kept here is only the CDR3 DNA, which spans 45 bases and is read in frame from base 1. The germline V gene yields SGDLS for CDR1 and YYNGEE for CDR2. TCR cDNA was synthesized by 5'RACE template switching, which introduced a universal primer site and unique molecular identifiers. Priming for cDNA synthesis came from both the TCR alpha and TCR beta constant segments. Two PCR steps were used to amplify libraries, with sample barcodes and sequencing adapters being added in the second step. Sequencing of the libraries was done on either Illumina HiSeq 2500 (2x100 bp) or NovaSeq (2x150 bp). The study's processing was this. Demultiplexing of reads and collapsing into UMI consensus sequences were performed with MIGEC, and V(D)J alignment was carried out with MiXCR. Vaccine-responding clonotypes were identified with edgeR using replicate PBMC samples, with FDR below 0.01 and a log2 fold change above 5 up to day 15 being required. Each bulk clonotype received a CD4 or CD8 identity based on whether the sequenced CD4 or CD8 repertoire contained that clonotype at higher abundance. TCRdb reprocessed the public reads (quality trimming at Q25 with fastp, clone calling with MiXCR) and kept in-frame beta chains. Each CDR3 protein gets just one entry, which takes the most common genes and DNA from the rows behind it. TCRdb's processing, not the study's, gives the V and J calls here. For this sample there are some 400,000 distinct CDR3 sequences; roughly 6.1% appear just once. Over 14% of the sample is taken by the ten largest.

The sequencing used PBMCs, collected 5 days after the yellow fever booster vaccination. The sequence was obtained from a young man who received the YFV17D yellow fever vaccine. The chain links TRBV9 with TRBJ2-1, with the D gene not confidently named. The DNA sequence is as follows: TGTGCCAGCAGCGTAGAAAGTTACCTCTACAATGAGCAGTTCTTC. Protein translation: CASSVESYLYNEQFF.